Listed below are T cell receptor beta chains from one sample, sequenced in a study of lymphopenia after photon versus proton radiotherapy. Profiled with immunoSEQ multiplex PCR; TCRdb holds only in-frame clones, not every one. The table has about 22,000 clones, approximately 90% seen once. This specimen consisted of peripheral blood, obtained from a patient treated with proton-based radiotherapy. The origin of the receptors is a man older than 75 with esophageal cancer. The conserved cysteine and the conserved F or W are not part of the CDR3 here.

>14|TRBJ2-2|TRBV5-1
ASSLETSGGIGELF
>12|TRBJ2-5|TRBV10-2
ASSEVAFQETQY
>14|TRBJ2-6|TRBV5-1
ASHPDTSSGANVLT
>13|TRBJ1-4|TRBV5-5
ASTLGGGGGEKLF
>14|TRBJ2-1|TRBV6-4
ASSDQDRLAGGEQF
>12|TRBJ2-7|TRBV11-2
ASSPVRTLYEQY
>11|TRBJ2-1|TRBV30
AWRQGTYNEQF
>15|TRBJ1-1|TRBV5-4
ASSQPPLAGGSTEAF
>13|TRBJ1-6|TRBV5-4
ASSLVGGGESPLH
>13|TRBJ2-3|TRBV6-4
ASSDGTGSTDTQY
>11|TRBJ1-1|TRBV5-1
ASTSLLDTEAF
>12|TRBJ2-3|TRBV7-2
ASSLYSSTDTQY
>12|TRBJ1-2|TRBV5-5
ASSLTTGRGGYT
>12|TRBJ1-1|TRBV19
ASSYDLTRTEAF
>9|TRBJ1-2|TRBV19
ASMRAEGYT
>14|TRBJ2-1|TRBV18
ASSPRMAGGPHEQF
>13|TRBJ2-1|TRBV5-1
ASSLRERTGNEQF
>12|TRBJ1-2|TRBV2
ASSYETLRYGYT
>10|TRBJ2-5|TRBV5-6
ASSRARQTQY
>12|TRBJ1-2|TRBV19
ASSDYMTGVGYT
>15|TRBJ1-4|TRBV7-8
ASSLNRVPATNEKLF
>12|TRBJ2-7|TRBV7-9
ASSLAGRGSEQY
>15|TRBJ2-2|TRBV7-9
ASSSPPGGTNTGELF
>11|TRBJ2-3|TRBV5-8
ASSLSSTDTQY
>15|TRBJ1-3|TRBV9
ASSVRTGTYSGNTIY
>14|TRBJ1-4|TRBV11-2
ASSPYRGSTNEKLF
>12|TRBJ2-7|TRBV19
ASSIAWTGYEQY
>12|TRBJ2-7|TRBV5-6
ASSPSGNSYEQY
>11|TRBJ2-5|TRBV6-6
ASIAPGEETQY
>12|TRBJ1-2|TRBV28
ASSRTRENYGYT
>14|TRBJ1-3|TRBV18
ASSQPGQGAGNTIY
>9|NA|TRBV7-9
ASSWNYEQY
>10|TRBJ1-2|TRBV7-2
ASRLTPYGYT
>10|TRBJ1-1|TRBV5-1
ASSSRNTEAF
>12|TRBJ1-4|TRBV9
ASSVDRGGEKLF
>12|TRBJ1-2|TRBV4-1
ASSHFQGDYGYT
>11|TRBJ1-2|TRBV4-3
ASSQARGYGYT
>13|TRBJ1-1|TRBV6-5
ASSRRQGGNTEAF
>11|TRBJ2-3|TRBV5-6
ASSFAATDTQY
>13|TRBJ2-1|TRBV9
ASRPGVGSYNEQF
>11|TRBJ2-7|TRBV12-5
ASGLGGSYEQY